What follows are 21 T cell receptor beta chains derived from one specimen sequenced in a study of OX40 agonist ivuxolimab in advanced cancers. The library was generated by the immunoSEQ multiplex PCR assay. Drawn from immuneACCESS, this table holds only the in-frame rearrangements with V and J called that TCRdb kept. Clones are partly lost; checked studies trace under half to an unresolved V gene and leave the rest unexplained. In this sample the table shows 60,000 to 80,000 clones, approximately 92% of which occur a single time. Roughly 10% of the sample is in the top ten clones. The sample was CD4+ or CD8+ T cells sorted from blood, taken in a trial of the OX40 agonist ivuxolimab. The receptors here all came from an adult with an advanced solid tumor such as melanoma, head and neck, liver or kidney cancer.

The rearrangement links TRBV19 to TRBJ2-5; D gene ambiguous. The J call may be faulty, since TRBJ2-7 better matches the DNA end. The CDR3 spans 14 residues. Germline assignment: CDR1 LNHDA and CDR2 SQIVND (reference sequence). Here the CDR3 DNA reads TGTGCCAGTTCCCGGGCGCACAACGGCTACGAGCAGTACTTC. It is translated as CASSRAHNGYEQYF.

This rearrangement joins TRBV19 to TRBJ2-3; 10 bases match TRBD2. This CDR3 is 16 amino acids long. Germline CDR1 is LNHDA and CDR2 is SQIVND (reference sequence). Trimming cost V 8 bases and J 4 bases; bases outside gene matches: 12. The chain's CDR3 is CASGLWVAGGSDTQYF. The CDR3 coding sequence is TGTGCCAGTGGACTATGGGTAGCGGGGGGATCAGATACGCAGTATTTT. Drawing the rest from reference TRBV19 and TRBJ2-3, the complete variable domain is DGGITQSPKYLFRKEGQNVTLSCEQNLNHDAMYWYRQDPGQGLRLIYYSQIVNDFQKGDIAEGYSVSREKKESFPLTVTSAQKNPTAFYLCASGLWVAGGSDTQYFGPGTRLTVL.

V and J are TRBV5-1 and TRBJ1-1; TRBD1 matches at 9 bases. Germline CDR1 and CDR2: SGHRS and YFSETQ. With V trimmed by 7 bases and J by 1 base, 8 bases remained unmatched. The CDR3 spans 15 residues. The CDR3 loop reads CASRKMDRGNTEAFF. The CDR3 DNA reads TGCGCCAGCCGTAAAATGGACAGGGGGAACACTGAAGCTTTCTTT.

The chain joins TRBV7-2 to TRBJ1-2; possible D gene TRBD1, 5 bases. The V end lost 7 bases, the J end lost 5 bases, and 17 bases lay between the germline ends. The CDR3 totals 14 residues. The germline V gene has CDR1 SGHTA and CDR2 FQGNSA. The CDR3 spells CASTLPAGWYGYTF. CDR3 DNA: TGTGCCAGCACCCTCCCCGCAGGGTGGTATGGCTACACCTTC.

V and J are TRBV7-2 and TRBJ2-7, with D uncertain. In germline, CDR1 is SGHTA, CDR2 FQGNSA. Trimming stripped 5 bases from V and 6 bases from J, with 14 bases between. The CDR3 has 13 amino acids. The CDR3 loop reads CASSTRSGIEQYF. CDR3 nucleotide sequence: TGTGCCAGCAGCACTCGATCAGGTATCGAGCAGTACTTC.

The chain joins TRBV6-5 to TRBJ1-1; 7 bases fit TRBD1. Unmatched junction bases numbered 7, after V lost 6 bases and J lost 3 bases. Germline CDR1 reads MNHEY; CDR2 reads SVGAGI. The CDR3 runs to 14 residues. CDR3 sequence (DNA): TGTGCCAGCAGCCAACAGGGGCGGCACACTGAAGCTTTCTTT. Encoded protein: CASSQQGRHTEAFF.

V usage is TRBV7-8 and J usage is TRBJ1-2; D not resolved. This CDR3 comprises 12 residues. Trimming left V 5 bases short and J 1 base short, with 5 bases between. Germline V gene lookup returns CDR1 SGHVS and CDR2 FQNEAQ. CDR3 sequence: CASSPNNYGYTF. CDR3 DNA sequence: TGTGCCAGCAGCCCTAATAACTATGGCTACACCTTC.

This clone was detected only once. V usage is TRBV19 and J usage is TRBJ1-2; D is uncertain. Germline CDR1 reads LNHDA; CDR2 reads SQIVND (reference sequence). The CDR3 is made up of 14 amino acids. V shed 3 bases and J shed 0 bases, with 8 bases lying between them. CDR3 sequence reads: CASSMWDPNYGYTF. In nucleotides, the CDR3 is TGTGCCAGTAGTATGTGGGATCCTAACTATGGCTACACCTTC.

This clone came up once. The V call is TRBV2, the J call TRBJ1-5, with 10 bases aligning to TRBD1. The CDR3 is 15 residues long. Trimming cost V 4 bases and J 6 bases; bases outside gene matches: 6. Germline loops: CDR1 SNHLY, CDR2 FYNNEI. CDR3 sequence reads: CASSVRDRGIQPQHF. In nucleotides, the CDR3 is TGTGCCAGCAGTGTTCGGGACAGGGGAATTCAGCCCCAGCATTTT.

This sequence joins TRBV29-1 and TRBJ1-1, with a tentative D call TRBD1 (5 bases). Germline V lookup: CDR1 SQVTM, CDR2 ANQGSEA. The CDR3 contains 15 residues. Trimming cost V 4 bases and J 1 base, with 16 bases left between them. This CDR3 reads CSVVRGFVENTEAFF. In DNA form, the CDR3 reads TGCAGCGTTGTCCGGGGGTTTGTGGAGAACACTGAAGCTTTCTTT.

V and J are TRBV19 and TRBJ2-5, with 7 bases aligning to TRBD1. The germline gives CDR1 LNHDA, CDR2 SQIVND (reference sequence). V was pared by 5 bases and J by 0 bases, with 9 bases of the junction left unmatched. The length of the CDR3 is 16 residues. CDR3 DNA sequence: TGTGCCAGTAGTCCCAGGGGCAGGGGGAACCAAGAGACCCAGTACTTC. Protein sequence: CASSPRGRGNQETQYF.

This chain connects TRBV28 to TRBJ2-3; TRBD1 aligns across 12 bases. CDR3 size: 16 residues. The V and J ends lost 2 bases and 5 bases, in that order; junction bases with no gene match: 5. Looked up from germline, CDR1 is MDHEN and CDR2 is SYDVKM. The CDR3 DNA reads TGTGCCAGCAGTTTACCCGGGACAGGGGGCAGAGATACGCAGTATTTT. Its protein is CASSLPGTGGRDTQYF. The full variable domain, completed using reference TRBV28 and TRBJ2-3, is DVKVTQSSRYLVKRTGEKVFLECVQDMDHENMFWYRQDPGLGLRLIYFSYDVKMKEKGDIPEGYSVSREKKERFSLILESASTNQTSMYLCASSLPGTGGRDTQYFGPGTRLTVL.

This rearrangement joins TRBV7-4 to TRBJ1-3, with D unresolved. The CDR3 has 16 amino acids. V was clipped by 3 bases and J by 0 bases, with 12 bases between them. The germline V gene encodes CDR1 SGHVT and CDR2 SQSDAQ. The CDR3 protein is CASSFFSFNSGNTIYF. In nucleotides, the CDR3 is TGTGCCAGCAGCTTCTTTTCTTTTAACTCTGGAAACACCATATATTTT.

This chain links TRBV5-4 with TRBJ2-1, with 15 bases identical to TRBD2. CDR3 length equals 18 residues. The germline gives CDR1 SGHNT, CDR2 YYREEE (reference sequence). With V trimmed by 4 bases and J by 4 bases, 9 bases remained unmatched. The DNA of the CDR3 is TGTGCCAGCAGCCGGACTAGCGGGGGGGCGGGCATTTACAATGAGCAGTTCTTC. Its translation: CASSRTSGGAGIYNEQFF.

V is TRBV4-1 and J is TRBJ2-7; D is possibly TRBD2 (6 bases). The V gene lost 2 bases and the J gene lost 0 bases, with 14 bases spanning the gap. CDR3 length: 16 amino acids. Germline V gives CDR1 MGHRA, CDR2 YSYEKL. The CDR3 bases are TGCGCCAGCAGCCAACTACCGGGACTTTCCTCCTACGAGCAGTACTTC. Its translation is CASSQLPGLSSYEQYF.

V is TRBV2 and J is TRBJ2-1, with 10 bases that match TRBD2. There are 16 residues in the CDR3. Unmatched junction bases numbered 15, after V lost 2 bases and J lost 14 bases. Germline V gene sequence: CDR1 SNHLY, CDR2 FYNNEI. In DNA form, the CDR3 reads TGTGCCAGCAGTGAATTAACAGCGGGGGGGCCTTACTGGGAGTTCTTC. Its translation is CASSELTAGGPYWEFF. The whole variable domain, filled in from reference TRBV2 and TRBJ2-1, reads EPEVTQTPSHQVTQMGQEVILRCVPISNHLYFYWYRQILGQKVEFLVSFYNNEISEKSEIFDDQFSVERPDGSNFTLKIRSTKLEDSAMYFCASSELTAGGPYWEFFGPGTRLTVL.

In its sample, this clone was seen once. V and J are TRBV7-2 and TRBJ2-2; D perhaps matches TRBD1 (6 bases). The V and J ends lost 3 bases and 4 bases respectively, with 9 bases between them. The CDR3 has 14 residues. Germline lookup yields CDR1 SGHTA and CDR2 FQGNSA. In nucleotides, the CDR3 is TGTGCCAGCAGCTTCGACAGGCGCACCGGGGAGCTGTTTTTT. As protein: CASSFDRRTGELFF.

This rearrangement joins TRBV28 to TRBJ1-6, with 10 bases lining up with TRBD1. The junction had 5 bases not matched to a gene; V was cut back by 2 bases and J by 7 bases. This CDR3 contains 16 residues. Germline values: CDR1 MDHEN, CDR2 SYDVKM. The CDR3 sequence: CASSLAGQGNNSPLHF. In nucleotides, the CDR3 is TGTGCCAGCAGTTTAGCGGGACAGGGGAACAATTCACCCCTCCACTTT. Filled out from reference TRBV28 and TRBJ1-6, the complete variable domain reads DVKVTQSSRYLVKRTGEKVFLECVQDMDHENMFWYRQDPGLGLRLIYFSYDVKMKEKGDIPEGYSVSREKKERFSLILESASTNQTSMYLCASSLAGQGNNSPLHFGNGTRLTVT.

In its sample, this clone was seen once. V gene TRBV5-4 combines with J gene TRBJ1-2; D may be TRBD1 (5 bases). Per the germline V gene, CDR1 is SGHNT and CDR2 is YYREEE (reference sequence). Trimming removed 4 bases from V and 5 bases from J, with 18 bases in between. This CDR3 contains 15 residues. The CDR3, as DNA: TGTGCCAGCAGCCAGCTAGGGGCAGGGACTTATGGCTACACCTTC. Protein product: CASSQLGAGTYGYTF.

The chain recombines TRBV7-2 with TRBJ1-2, with unresolved D. CDR3 length equals 13 residues. V lost 1 base and J 7 bases, leaving 10 bases between the germline ends. CDR1 and CDR2 from the germline V gene are SGHTA and FQGNSA. This chain's CDR3 is CASSLETSSGYTF. CDR3 DNA: TGTGCCAGCAGCTTAGAGACCTCGAGTGGCTACACCTTC.

The V and J genes are TRBV19 and TRBJ2-3; TRBD2 matches at 7 bases. Looked up from germline, CDR1 is LNHDA and CDR2 is SQIVND (reference sequence). Trimming cost V 2 bases and J 3 bases; bases outside gene matches: 8. CDR3 size: 16 residues. The CDR3 sequence is CASSIRGGRWTDTQYF. The DNA of the CDR3 is TGTGCCAGTAGTATAAGGGGCGGGAGATGGACAGATACGCAGTATTTT.